Each of the 32 T cell receptor beta chains below was sequenced from the same sample in a study of cytomegalovirus exposure and HLA in healthy donors. The primer mix had 60 Vbeta and 13 Jbeta primers. Assay: immunoSEQ multiplex PCR; the TCRdb copy retains only in-frame clones and omits some. The sample lists about 150,000 clones, about 84% occurring once. The source material was PBMCs. These receptor sequences come from a woman aged 40 to 55 in good health and CMV-seropositive.

The chain carries TRBV28 and TRBJ1-5; TRBD1 might be the D (6 bases). The CDR3 has 14 amino acids. The germline V gene encodes CDR1 MDHEN and CDR2 SYDVKM. V dropped 7 bases and J dropped 6 bases, with 16 bases sitting between them. As DNA, the CDR3 is TGTGCCAGCATATACAGGGCAGGCGGTCAGCCCCAGCATTTT. This encodes CASIYRAGGQPQHF.

The gene calls are TRBV19 and TRBJ2-2; D not resolved. The CDR3 is 14 amino acids. Germline V gene data show CDR1 as LNHDA and CDR2 as SQIVND (reference sequence). Trimming took 3 bases from V and 2 from J, leaving 7 bases between them. CDR3 sequence (DNA): TGTGCCAGTAGTATCAGTGTCAACACCGGGGAGCTGTTTTTT. This sequence encodes CASSISVNTGELFF.

The chain recombines TRBV7-2 with TRBJ1-1; D possibly corresponds to TRBD1 (6 bases). Trimming shortened V by 1 base and J by 1 base, and 10 bases separated the two germline ends. Germline CDR1 and CDR2: SGHTA and FQGNSA. The CDR3 is 15 residues long. The DNA for the CDR3 is TGTGCCAGCAGCTTAGTTCGGGGGGCGAACACTGAAGCTTTCTTT. It yields the protein CASSLVRGANTEAFF.

The rearrangement joins TRBV30 to TRBJ1-1, with D unresolved. Per the germline V gene, CDR1 is GTSNPN and CDR2 is SVGIG (reference sequence). Between the trimmed V and J ends, which lost 3 bases and 4 bases, there was a span of 12 bases. The CDR3 extends over 13 amino acids. The CDR3 nucleotides read TGTGCCTGGAGCCAAAACGGTGCCACTGAAGCTTTCTTT. Translation gives CAWSQNGATEAFF. The full variable domain, rest sourced from reference TRBV30 and TRBJ1-1, is SQTIHQWPATLVQPVGSPLSLECTVEGTSNPNLYWYRQAAGRGLQLLFYSVGIGQISSEVPQNLSASRPQDRQFILSSKKLLLSDSGFYLCAWSQNGATEAFFGQGTRLTVV.

The rearrangement links TRBV10-2 to TRBJ2-1; TRBD2 agrees at 7 bases. There are 15 residues in the CDR3. Germline CDR1 is WSHSY and CDR2 is SAAADI. With 7 bases clipped from V and 2 bases from J, the junction kept 8 bases outside the gene matches. The DNA of the CDR3 is TGCGCCAGCACCAAACGGGACTATACCTACAATGAGCAGTTCTTC. Translation gives CASTKRDYTYNEQFF.

The chain couples TRBV19 to TRBJ2-7; no clear D. The CDR3 runs 12 residues. Trimming took off 2 bases at V and 7 bases at J, with 9 bases between the two ends. Germline lookup yields CDR1 LNHDA and CDR2 SQIVND (reference sequence). In DNA form, the CDR3 reads TGTGCCAGTAGTATACGGGTCGGAGAGCAGTACTTC. Translated, it gives CASSIRVGEQYF. Full variable domain (outside the CDR3, taken from reference TRBV19 and TRBJ2-7): DGGITQSPKYLFRKEGQNVTLSCEQNLNHDAMYWYRQDPGQGLRLIYYSQIVNDFQKGDIAEGYSVSREKKESFPLTVTSAQKNPTAFYLCASSIRVGEQYFGPGTRLTVT.

The chain combines TRBV6-5 with TRBJ1-1; a weak D match, TRBD1 (5 bases). The CDR3 is 13 amino acids. Germline CDR1 is MNHEY and CDR2 is SVGAGI. Between the trimmed V and J ends, which lost 6 bases and 4 bases, there was a span of 12 bases. CDR3 in amino acids: CASSLRAATEAFF. CDR3 nucleotide sequence: TGTGCCAGCAGCCTCAGGGCGGCCACTGAAGCTTTCTTT.

The chain recombines TRBV19 with TRBJ1-1; D is unresolved. This CDR3 region has 14 residues. V lost 10 bases and J lost 0, with 15 bases in between. CDR1 is LNHDA and CDR2 is SQIVND in the germline V gene (reference sequence). The CDR3 is CANSEKSMNTEAFF. In DNA form, the CDR3 reads TGTGCCAACTCCGAGAAGAGCATGAACACTGAAGCTTTCTTT.

The gene calls are TRBV28 and TRBJ2-4; TRBD1 matches 7 bases. The V and J ends lost 5 bases and 7 bases, in that order; junction bases with no gene match: 11. The germline CDR1 and CDR2 sequences are MDHEN and SYDVKM. This CDR3 spans 15 amino acids. The CDR3 DNA reads as TGTGCCAGCAGTCTCCGGGACAGCGGATTGAACATTCAGTACTTC. Its protein is CASSLRDSGLNIQYF.

This sequence joins TRBV28 and TRBJ2-5; TRBD1 agrees at 9 bases. This CDR3 has 15 residues. CDR1 is MDHEN and CDR2 is SYDVKM in the germline V gene. With V trimmed by 4 bases and J by 5 bases, 8 bases remained unmatched. CDR3 loop: CASSSTGTGTETQYF. CDR3 sequence (DNA): TGTGCCAGCAGTTCTACCGGGACAGGGACCGAGACCCAGTACTTC.

The gene calls are TRBV2 and TRBJ1-4; D call uncertain. There are 15 residues in the CDR3. Germline CDR1 SNHLY, CDR2 FYNNEI. The V end was cut by 1 base, the J end by 4 bases, with 10 bases between. The CDR3 region is CASSEGGSNNEKLFF. For the CDR3, the DNA is TGTGCCAGCAGTGAAGGTGGGAGTAATAATGAAAAACTGTTTTTT.

The chain couples TRBV14 to TRBJ1-2, with D possibly being TRBD1 (5 bases). The CDR3 sequence is 15 residues long. Germline values: CDR1 SGHDN, CDR2 FVKESK. V lost 4 bases and J 4 bases, leaving 16 bases between the germline ends. CDR3 bases: TGTGCCAGCAGCCTACTAGGGACTCCCGGCTATGGCTACACCTTC. This translates into CASSLLGTPGYGYTF.

This clone was counted a few times. The rearrangement uses TRBV5-6 and TRBJ1-5, with a possible D match to TRBD1 (6 bases). Trimming took off 1 base at V and 4 bases at J, with 12 bases between the two ends. Germline values: CDR1 SGHDT, CDR2 YYEEEE. The CDR3 is 15 amino acids. CDR3 DNA sequence: TGTGCCAGCAGCTTGAGAGGGACATGGAATCAGCCCCAGCATTTT. Protein product: CASSLRGTWNQPQHF.

J is TRBJ2-1 and V is TRBV29-1; 12 bases are shared with TRBD2. Germline V CDR1 and CDR2: SQVTM, ANQGSEA. J lost 13 bases, V lost 6 bases, and 10 bases had no gene match. This CDR3 is built from 13 residues. Here the CDR3 DNA reads TGCAGCGTGGAGCGACTAGCGGGAGACCCACAGTTCTTC. It encodes CSVERLAGDPQFF.

The J gene is TRBJ2-1, the V gene TRBV30, with TRBD2 matching 13 bases. Trimming cost V 0 bases and J 4 bases; bases outside gene matches: 9. The CDR3 totals 18 residues. Germline CDR1 is GTSNPN and CDR2 is SVGIG (reference sequence). The CDR3 nucleotides read TGTGCCTGGAGTGTACTCCGGACTAGCGGGAGCTCATACAATGAGCAGTTCTTC. Protein sequence: CAWSVLRTSGSSYNEQFF.

The chain is built from TRBV4-2 and TRBJ2-2; TRBD1 matches at 10 bases. With V trimmed by 2 bases and J by 6 bases, 6 bases remained unmatched. Germline CDR1 and CDR2: LGHNA and YNFKEQ. The CDR3 covers 16 residues. For the CDR3, the DNA is TGTGCCAGCAGCCAACTGGGACAGGGGAAGCCCGGGGAGCTGTTTTTT. Its protein product is CASSQLGQGKPGELFF.

The table lists this clone with a count of one. V gene TRBV9 combines with J gene TRBJ1-2; the D is unclear. CDR1 and CDR2 from the germline V gene are SGDLS and YYNGEE. The CDR3 loop spans 13 amino acids. V lost 3 bases to trimming and J lost 3 bases, with 9 bases between them. CDR3 sequence: CASSESADYGYTF. The CDR3 nucleotides read TGTGCCAGCAGCGAATCAGCGGACTATGGCTACACCTTC.

The chain couples TRBV6-5 to TRBJ2-1, with D tentatively TRBD2 (6 bases). The CDR3 runs 16 residues. V lost 0 bases and J lost 4, with 13 bases in between. Germline lookup yields CDR1 MNHEY and CDR2 SVGAGI. The CDR3 DNA follows: TGTGCCAGCAGTTACTCGACGGGAGAGATTTACAATGAGCAGTTCTTC. Its translation is CASSYSTGEIYNEQFF.

The V call is TRBV29-1, the J call TRBJ2-3; 8 bases agree with TRBD2. This CDR3 is built from 15 residues. Trimming took 6 bases from V and 3 from J; bases not matched to a gene: 11. Germline V gene sequence: CDR1 SQVTM, CDR2 ANQGSEA. CDR3 loop: CSVVVAGLTTDTQYF. CDR3 bases: TGCAGCGTCGTGGTAGCGGGATTGACGACAGATACGCAGTATTTT.

The chain is built from TRBV5-1 and TRBJ2-7; TRBD1 matches at 7 bases. Trimming took 2 bases from V and 7 from J; bases not matched to a gene: 6. From germline, CDR1 is SGHRS and CDR2 YFSETQ. This CDR3 has 13 amino acids. The CDR3 nucleotides are TGCGCCAGCAGCTTCCGACAGGGCAGGGAGCAGTACTTC. Protein: CASSFRQGREQYF. The whole variable domain, filled in from reference TRBV5-1 and TRBJ2-7, reads KAGVTQTPRYLIKTRGQQVTLSCSPISGHRSVSWYQQTPGQGLQFLFEYFSETQRNKGNFPGRFSGRQFSNSRSEMNVSTLELGDSALYLCASSFRQGREQYFGPGTRLTVT.

The V call is TRBV21-1, the J call TRBJ2-7; the table's D call TRBD2 went unverified against the DNA. TRBV21-1 is flagged as a pseudogene. The CDR3 length is 20 residues. In DNA form, the CDR3 reads TGTGCCAGCAGCAAGCTAAGGACTAGCGGGGGGCCCTTGGATACCTACGAGCAGTACTTC. Protein sequence: CASSKLRTSGGPLDTYEQYF.

This chain connects TRBV11-2 to TRBJ2-5; 8 bases align to TRBD1. V lost 4 bases, J lost 9 bases, and 7 bases stayed unmatched. The CDR3 has 13 residues. Per germline, CDR1 SGHAT and CDR2 FQNNGV. The CDR3 region is CASSSQGAMAQYF. CDR3 DNA: TGTGCCAGCAGCTCGCAGGGGGCGATGGCCCAGTACTTC.

The chain recombines TRBV19 with TRBJ2-6, with D uncertain. V shed 6 bases and J shed 1 base, with 7 bases lying between them. In germline, CDR1 is LNHDA, CDR2 SQIVND (reference sequence). The length of the CDR3 is 14 residues. CDR3 sequence (DNA): TGTGCCAGTAGCATTGAGTCTGGGGCCAACGTCCTGACTTTC. It translates to CASSIESGANVLTF.

The rearrangement links TRBV27 to TRBJ1-2; 7 bases are a match to TRBD1. This CDR3 is 15 amino acids long. Germline V gene data show CDR1 as MNHEY and CDR2 as SMNVEV (reference sequence). V gave up 0 bases and J gave up 1 base; unmatched junction bases: 2. In DNA, the CDR3 is TGTGCCAGCAGTTTATCGGGACAGATTAACTATGGCTACACCTTC. This sequence encodes CASSLSGQINYGYTF.

This clone was detected only a few times. The rearrangement links TRBV29-1 to TRBJ2-7, with 11 bases identical to TRBD2. V trimming: 4 bases; J trimming: 5 bases; junction bases outside the gene matches: 19. The CDR3 consists of 18 residues. Germline V gives CDR1 SQVTM, CDR2 ANQGSEA. This CDR3 reads CSVGGPISGRASSNEQYF. DNA for the CDR3: TGCAGCGTTGGGGGCCCGATTAGCGGGAGGGCATCGTCCAACGAGCAGTACTTC.

This chain uses TRBV30 with TRBJ1-1; D is unclear. There are 11 residues in the CDR3. The ends were cut back, 0 bases at V and 8 bases at J, with 7 bases in the middle. From germline, CDR1 is GTSNPN and CDR2 SVGIG (reference sequence). The CDR3 region is CAWSVGPEAFF. As DNA, the CDR3 is TGTGCCTGGAGTGTTGGGCCAGAAGCTTTCTTT.

This sequence joins TRBV11-2 and TRBJ1-2; D remains unclear. Trimming cost V 5 bases and J 8 bases, with 12 bases left between them. CDR3 size: 12 residues. Germline V lookup: CDR1 SGHAT, CDR2 FQNNGV. CDR3 nucleotide sequence: TGTGCCAGCAGCCCGCCCCCTCGGGGCTACACCTTC. Protein sequence: CASSPPPRGYTF. Supplemented by reference TRBV11-2 and TRBJ1-2, the full variable domain reads EAGVAQSPRYKIIEKRQSVAFWCNPISGHATLYWYQQILGQGPKLLIQFQNNGVVDDSQLPKDRFSAERLKGVDSTLKIQPAKLEDSAVYLCASSPPPRGYTFGSGTRLTVV.

The chain combines TRBV29-1 with TRBJ2-7, with TRBD1 matching 7 bases. CDR1 is SQVTM, CDR2 ANQGSEA, per germline. V shed 8 bases and J 2 bases; nucleotides not matched to a gene: 9. This CDR3 contains 13 residues. DNA for the CDR3: TGCAGCACTCGGGACAGCGCTACCTACGAGCAGTACTTC. Residues: CSTRDSATYEQYF.

This chain uses TRBV11-2 with TRBJ2-1; 10 bases fit TRBD2. V lost 3 bases, J lost 5 bases, and 1 base stayed unmatched. The V gene's germline CDR1 is SGHAT and CDR2 FQNNGV. The CDR3 spans 14 residues. CDR3 protein: CASSFTSGDNEQFF. In DNA form, the CDR3 reads TGTGCCAGCAGCTTTACTAGCGGGGACAATGAGCAGTTCTTC. Variable domain in full (rest from reference TRBV11-2 and TRBJ2-1): EAGVAQSPRYKIIEKRQSVAFWCNPISGHATLYWYQQILGQGPKLLIQFQNNGVVDDSQLPKDRFSAERLKGVDSTLKIQPAKLEDSAVYLCASSFTSGDNEQFFGPGTRLTVL.

The chain is built from TRBV27 and TRBJ1-1; TRBD1 matches at 9 bases. Germline-derived CDR1 and CDR2 are MNHEY and SMNVEV (reference sequence). The V gene end was trimmed by 6 bases and the J gene end by 4 bases; junction bases not matched to a gene: 18. The CDR3 runs to 18 residues. The CDR3 coding sequence is TGTGCCAGCAGGGACCATTTGGACAGGGGACGTGGGGGCACTGAAGCTTTCTTT. Protein: CASRDHLDRGRGGTEAFF.

The V and J genes are TRBV28 and TRBJ1-4, with TRBD1 as a possible D gene (6 bases). Germline V lookup: CDR1 MDHEN, CDR2 SYDVKM. The V and J ends lost 6 bases and 8 bases respectively, with 19 bases between them. CDR3 length equals 15 residues. As DNA, the CDR3 is TGTGCCAGCAGATCCTTAGGGGGGGAGGGGGAAAAACTGTTTTTT. Residues: CASRSLGGEGEKLFF. Drawing the rest from reference TRBV28 and TRBJ1-4, the complete variable domain is DVKVTQSSRYLVKRTGEKVFLECVQDMDHENMFWYRQDPGLGLRLIYFSYDVKMKEKGDIPEGYSVSREKKERFSLILESASTNQTSMYLCASRSLGGEGEKLFFGSGTQLSVL.

This chain links TRBV11-3 with TRBJ1-3, with a weak D call TRBD1 (6 bases). Trimming pared 6 bases from V and 1 base from J, leaving 7 bases between. This CDR3 spans 13 amino acids. From germline, CDR1 is SGHNT and CDR2 YENEEA. CDR3 sequence (DNA): TGTGCCAGCAGTGGGACATCTGGAAACACCATATATTTT. Translated, it gives CASSGTSGNTIYF.